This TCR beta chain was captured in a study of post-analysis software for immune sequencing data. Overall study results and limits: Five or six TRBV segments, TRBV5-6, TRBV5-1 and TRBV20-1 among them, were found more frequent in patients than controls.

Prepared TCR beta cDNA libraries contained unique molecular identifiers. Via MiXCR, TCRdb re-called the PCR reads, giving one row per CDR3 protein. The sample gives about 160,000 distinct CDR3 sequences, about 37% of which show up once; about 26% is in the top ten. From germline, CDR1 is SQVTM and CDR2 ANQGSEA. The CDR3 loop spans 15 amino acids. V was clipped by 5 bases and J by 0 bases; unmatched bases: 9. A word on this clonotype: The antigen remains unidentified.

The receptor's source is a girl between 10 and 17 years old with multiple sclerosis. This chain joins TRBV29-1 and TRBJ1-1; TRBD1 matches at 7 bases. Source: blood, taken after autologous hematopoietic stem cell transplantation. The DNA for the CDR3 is TGCAGCGTTACACCGGGACAGAACATGAACACTGAAGCTTTCTTT. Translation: CSVTPGQNMNTEAFF.